The 9 T cell receptor beta chains below come from one sample, sequenced in a study of blood T cell repertoires in COVID-19. The data were produced by immunoSEQ multiplex PCR, yet TCRdb's version contains in-frame clones alone and is incomplete. The profile covers about 31,000 clones, with around 92% appearing a single time and around 0.57% taken by the ten largest. Sequencing was performed on peripheral blood. These receptor sequences come from a woman aged 40 to 50 with active or convalescent COVID-19.

The V call is TRBV7-2, the J call TRBJ2-3; D not resolved. The germline V gene encodes CDR1 SGHTA and CDR2 FQGNSA. The length of the CDR3 is 14 residues. Between the trimmed V and J ends, which lost 1 base and 3 bases, there was a span of 8 bases. CDR3 residues: CASSLGAGTDTQYF. DNA of the CDR3: TGTGCCAGCAGCTTAGGAGCCGGGACAGATACGCAGTATTTT. Combining the CDR3 with reference TRBV7-2 and TRBJ2-3 gives the whole variable domain GAGVSQSPSNKVTEKGKDVELRCDPISGHTALYWYRQSLGQGLEFLIYFQGNSAPDKSGLPSDRFSAERTGGSVSTLTIQRTQQEDSAVYLCASSLGAGTDTQYFGPGTRLTVL.

This CDR3 is CASSSVTGVSLSGYTF. The CDR3 nucleotides are TGTGCCAGCAGTTCAGTGACAGGGGTGTCTCTCTCTGGCTACACCTTC. The rearrangement links TRBV27 to TRBJ1-2; TRBD1 agrees at 8 bases. Per the germline V gene, CDR1 is MNHEY and CDR2 is SMNVEV (reference sequence). CDR3 length equals 16 residues. J was trimmed by 7 bases and V by 4 bases; bases with no gene match: 14.

This chain connects TRBV6-2 or TRBV6-3 to TRBJ2-3; the match to TRBD2 covers 12 bases. V shed 4 bases and J 4 bases; nucleotides not matched to a gene: 6. The CDR3 is made up of 16 amino acids. The germline V gene encodes CDR1 MNHEY and CDR2 SVGEGT. This CDR3 is CASSFRTSGMSDTQYF. DNA for the CDR3: TGTGCCAGCAGTTTCCGGACTAGCGGGATGTCAGATACGCAGTATTTT.

The chain has TRBV27 and TRBJ2-1; D possibly corresponds to TRBD1 (6 bases). Germline assignment: CDR1 MNHEY and CDR2 SMNVEV (reference sequence). V was cut by 6 bases and J by 7 bases, with 22 bases left in between. This CDR3 region has 16 residues. The CDR3 DNA sequence: TGTGCCAGCAGGAATTACAGGGTGGAATCTCGGAATGAGCAGTTCTTC. Residues: CASRNYRVESRNEQFF.

This clone was seen more than once but under ten times. In the same sample, other DNA sequences code for this CDR3. The rearrangement uses TRBV2 and TRBJ1-6, with TRBD1 identical over 9 bases. In germline, CDR1 is SNHLY, CDR2 FYNNEI. This CDR3 contains 14 residues. V was pared by 6 bases and J by 5 bases, with 2 bases of the junction left unmatched. CDR3 amino acids: CASRRDRDNSPLHF. In DNA form, the CDR3 reads TGTGCCAGCAGAAGGGACAGGGATAATTCACCCCTCCACTTT.

This chain links TRBV19 with TRBJ2-5, with D uncertain. Trimming shortened V by 7 bases and J by 3 bases, and 12 bases separated the two germline ends. Germline-derived CDR1 and CDR2 are LNHDA and SQIVND (reference sequence). This CDR3 has 13 residues. The CDR3 spells CASKRPLEETQYF. The CDR3 DNA reads TGTGCCAGTAAGCGACCCCTTGAAGAGACCCAGTACTTC.

V usage is TRBV7-9 and J usage is TRBJ2-7, with 9 bases aligning to TRBD1. Germline CDR1 is SEHNR and CDR2 is FQNEAQ (reference sequence). The CDR3 sequence is 14 residues long. V shed 7 bases, J shed 2 bases, and the junction held 6 bases outside the gene matches. The CDR3 nucleotides are TGTGCCAGCACCCTGGGACAGGGTCCCTACGAGCAGTACTTC. It encodes CASTLGQGPYEQYF.

The genes are TRBV5-1 and TRBJ1-2; unclear D gene. In germline, CDR1 is SGHRS, CDR2 YFSETQ. This CDR3 is 13 amino acids long. V lost 0 bases, J lost 4 bases, and 7 bases lay in between. Here the CDR3 reads CASSLGSGYGYTF. CDR3 nucleotides: TGCGCCAGCAGCTTGGGCAGTGGCTATGGCTACACCTTC.

The genes are TRBV2 and TRBJ1-5; D unclear. Germline V CDR1 and CDR2: SNHLY, FYNNEI. The V end lost 8 bases, the J end lost 0 bases, and 11 bases lay between the germline ends. The CDR3 covers 14 residues. The CDR3 region has the DNA TGTGCCAGCCAGCCTGGAGTTAGCAATCAGCCCCAGCATTTT. Translation: CASQPGVSNQPQHF.